This T cell receptor (beta chain) is from a study of CD8 T cells in Susac syndrome. An input of roughly 0.5 to 1 ug of RNA was subjected to reverse transcription using random hexamers. TCRdb reanalysed the immunoSEQ multiplex PCR reads using MiXCR and keeps one entry per CDR3 protein. The sample includes roughly 200,000 distinct CDR3 sequences, about 95% of them seen just once. The V end lost 5 bases, the J end lost 4 bases, and 7 bases lay between the germline ends. The CDR3 has 11 residues. From germline, CDR1 is DFQATT and CDR2 SNEGSKA (reference sequence). FACS was used to enrich TEMRA cells, whereas the CD8+ and CD4+ T cells were obtained by negative isolation.

The chain couples TRBV20-1 to TRBJ2-3; D is unclear. This clonotype was sampled from a human donor in good health. Specimen: CD4+ T cells from PBMCs. CDR3 amino acids: CSAEHSDTQYF. DNA for the CDR3: TGCAGTGCTGAACATTCAGATACGCAGTATTTT.